This T cell receptor (beta chain) comes out of a study of blood T cell repertoires in COVID-19 (dated by TCRdb to 2019 to 2021). Study-level background: The collaborator samples originated in the United States, Italy and Spain and spanned the acute and convalescent phases of COVID-19. Sample metadata almost always included a de-identified subject ID, COVID-19 status, age in years and sex. Samples were obtained from the ongoing ImmuneRACE study (first 160 participants) and from 1,200 or so subjects provided by 6 global collaborators. Where HLA class I and class II types were available, the types were taken from metadata supplied by the sample provider, not from assay-based typing. The dataset comprised deeply sampled blood TCRbeta repertoires from subjects exposed to, actively infected with, or recovered from COVID-19. A freely available public database, intended as a resource for researchers studying the immune response to SARS-CoV-2, is where the repertoires were released. The prospective study material was composed of cDNA or gDNA derived from T cells, B-cell-depleted T cells, or PBMCs.

As encoded in the germline V gene (reference sequence), CDR1 is WNHNN while CDR2 is SYGVQD. The CDR3 starts with the cysteine, ends with the phenylalanine, and has 14 residues. Left in the record is the CDR3 DNA by itself, 42 bases read in frame from the first base. The V end gives up 5 bases and the J end 4 bases, leaving 3 bases in the junction not matched to a gene. In the prospective study, participants were about 18 to 90 years old, resided in around 25 geographic areas of the United States, and were enrolled through a virtual design. In the prospective study, participants were assigned to cohorts based on the clinical history participants reported in a screening survey and a study questionnaire. Mobile phlebotomists in the prospective study collected whole blood, serum and a nasopharyngeal or oropharyngeal swab from every participant. Prospective study participants could optionally give additional blood draws and questionnaires over a roughly two-month period. Before DNA extraction, prospective study blood samples were shipped either frozen or at room temperature.

TCRbeta CDR3 regions were amplified from genomic DNA using the immunoSEQ Assay, a bias-controlled multiplex PCR. In the paper's pipeline: The number of nucleated cells in each sample was estimated from the amplification of reference gene primers within the assay. To quantify the absolute abundance of each unique TCRbeta CDR3 rearrangement, sequence reads were collapsed and filtered. For each sample, productive Simpson clonality was calculated as the square root of Simpson's diversity index over productive rearrangements. TCRdb provides this immuneACCESS table in a form limited to in-frame rearrangements. Some clones are lacking; in checked studies, under half of them reflect an unresolved V gene, and why the rest are absent is not known. That table furnishes V, J and clone size, whereas the DNA furnished D and trimming. Within this sample are more than 200,000 clones, with about 84% of them counted one time only. The leading ten clones occupy 7% to 8.5% of the sample.

Results the study describes overall, beyond this receptor: The amount of clinical and demographic metadata varied by source and participant and was provided uncurated.

Regarding this clone: This clone's antigen is unknown. The record has no base qualities; no much larger clone is one base away.

The V and J segments used are TRBV10-1 and TRBJ2-3; a stretch of 10 junction bases matches TRBD2. The specimen sequenced was PBMCs or T cells enriched from blood (not recorded which). This clonotype was sampled from a woman aged 40 to 55 with acute COVID-19. The CDR3 reads CASSLAGGADTQYF. The DNA sequence is given as TGCGCCAGCAGTTTAGCGGGGGGCGCAGATACGCAGTATTTT.